Reported below is one T cell receptor beta chain. Methods used by the authors: By means of reference gene primer amplification, nucleated cell counts were estimated. The assay was immunoSEQ multiplex PCR, and TCRdb's table has in-frame clones only and misses some. The V and J calls and the clone size are those of that table, but D and trimming were determined from the DNA. Of about 220,000 clones in the sample, around 85% are singletons; the top ten hold 3% to 3.5%. Germline V CDR1 and CDR2: KGHDR, SFDVKD. Trimming stripped 3 bases from V and 9 bases from J, with 11 bases between. This CDR3 is built from 13 residues. The data were taken from a study of blood T cell repertoires in COVID-19. Looking at the study overall: COVID-19 samples from acute and convalescent phases originated in the United States, Italy and Spain. In each case, the material was cDNA or gDNA derived from T cells, B-cell-depleted T cells, or PBMCs.

Sequencing used peripheral blood. The chain employs TRBV24-1 and TRBJ2-1, with a weak D call TRBD1 (5 bases). The sequence was collected from a woman aged 25 to 39 who had recovered from COVID-19. CDR3 in amino acids: CATSDLDSTEQFF. The DNA of the CDR3 is TGTGCCACCAGTGATCTAGACAGCACTGAGCAGTTCTTC.